One and the same sample provided the 17 T cell receptor beta chains below, sequenced in a study of shared clonotypes between healthy human individuals. Assay used: immunoSEQ multiplex PCR; TCRdb lists only in-frame clones, some missing. Of 2 million to 3 million clones listed, approximately 93% were seen once; the top ten hold around 0.4%. Source material: naive CD4+ T cells from PBMCs. Subset here: CD45RA+ positively selected. The receptors were sampled from a man aged 18 to 29 in good health. Some clones in this sample may be carry-over from other donors' samples.

Comments on this clone: Different DNA sequences within this sample yield the same CDR3. The chain combines TRBV5-1 with TRBJ2-5; D is ambiguous. The CDR3 spans 14 residues. Trimming removed 0 bases at V and 1 base at J, with 7 bases between. CDR1 and CDR2 from the germline V gene are SGHRS and YFSETQ. This chain's CDR3 is CASSLAAVQETQYF. Here the CDR3 DNA reads TGCGCCAGCAGCTTGGCGGCAGTCCAAGAGACCCAGTACTTC.

The rearrangement uses TRBV25-1 and TRBJ2-1; 7 nucleotides align to TRBD1. The CDR3 consists of 16 residues. Germline CDR1 and CDR2: MGHDK and SYGVNS. Trimming took 5 bases from V and 4 from J; bases not matched to a gene: 11. CDR3 sequence: CASSPRDSFPYNEQFF. Here the CDR3 DNA reads TGTGCCAGCAGTCCCCGGGACAGCTTCCCTTACAATGAGCAGTTCTTC. Together with reference TRBV25-1 and TRBJ2-1, the CDR3 gives the full variable domain: EADIYQTPRYLVIGTGKKITLECSQTMGHDKMYWYQQDPGMELHLIHYSYGVNSTEKGDLSSESTVSRIRTEHFPLTLESARPSHTSQYLCASSPRDSFPYNEQFFGPGTRLTVL.

Remarks on this clone: The same CDR3 can be traced to other DNA sequences in this sample. This chain links TRBV6-5 with TRBJ1-5; D is unresolved. The V and J ends lost 6 bases and 0 bases respectively, with 9 bases between them. Germline loops: CDR1 MNHEY, CDR2 SVGAGI. CDR3 length: 14 residues. The CDR3 is CASSRTDSNQPQHF. CDR3 sequence (DNA): TGTGCCAGCAGCCGGACTGATAGCAATCAGCCCCAGCATTTT.

The V and J genes are TRBV25-1 and TRBJ2-4; D may correspond to TRBD1 or TRBD2 (6 bases each). Trimming took off 5 bases at V and 9 bases at J, with 11 bases between the two ends. Germline V gives CDR1 MGHDK, CDR2 SYGVNS. The CDR3 spans 12 residues. The DNA of the CDR3 is TGTGCCAGCAGTTTAGGGGGAGGCATTCAGTACTTC. Protein product: CASSLGGGIQYF. Together with reference TRBV25-1 and TRBJ2-4, the CDR3 gives the full variable domain: EADIYQTPRYLVIGTGKKITLECSQTMGHDKMYWYQQDPGMELHLIHYSYGVNSTEKGDLSSESTVSRIRTEHFPLTLESARPSHTSQYLCASSLGGGIQYFGAGTRLSVL.

The V and J genes are TRBV10-3 and TRBJ1-1; 7 nucleotides align to TRBD1. Germline assignment: CDR1 ENHRY and CDR2 SYGVKD. This CDR3 has 15 residues. Trimming took 7 bases from V and 1 from J; bases not matched to a gene: 9. The DNA of the CDR3 is TGTGCCATCACGGGGTCGACAGGGTGGAACACTGAAGCTTTCTTT. Translating gives CAITGSTGWNTEAFF.

With regard to this clone: Sequence at one end of the junction differs from germline and may be a read error. The chain has TRBV10-1 and TRBJ2-3; D is unclear. The CDR3 covers 13 residues. Germline CDR1 reads WNHNN; CDR2 reads SYGVQD (reference sequence). CDR3 bases: TGCGCCAGCAGCGAGTTTAGCACAGATACGCAGTATTTT. Translated, it gives CASSEFSTDTQYF.

The V gene is TRBV7-9, the J gene TRBJ2-5; no firm D call. The better agreement between TRBJ2-7 and the DNA end casts doubt on the J call. The CDR3 length is 14 residues. The germline V gene encodes CDR1 SEHNR and CDR2 FQNEAQ (reference sequence). The CDR3 reads CASSPRTDPYEQYF. For the CDR3, the DNA is TGTGCCAGCAGCCCCAGGACGGACCCCTACGAGCAGTACTTC.

The chain couples TRBV7-8 to TRBJ2-1; 14 bases fit TRBD2. The CDR3 runs to 14 residues. The V gene's germline CDR1 is SGHVS and CDR2 FQNEAQ. Trimming cost V 7 bases and J 7 bases; bases outside gene matches: 3. The CDR3 bases are TGTGCCAGCATGAGGACTAGCGGGAGGAATGAGCAGTTCTTC. Amino acids: CASMRTSGRNEQFF.

A word on this clone: Other DNA sequences in this sample translate to the same CDR3. The J gene is TRBJ1-1, the V gene TRBV15; D not resolved. The CDR3 loop spans 13 amino acids. The V gene lost 1 base and the J gene lost 1 base, with 4 bases spanning the gap. CDR1 and CDR2 (germline): LNHNV, YYDKDF (reference sequence). The CDR3 region is CATSRVGNTEAFF. CDR3 in DNA: TGTGCCACCAGCAGAGTGGGGAACACTGAAGCTTTCTTT.

This clone was seen more than once but under ten times. The chain employs TRBV4-2 and TRBJ1-2; D is unclear. The CDR3 length is 13 residues. Trimming cost V 1 base and J 8 bases, with 11 bases left between them. Germline CDR1 reads LGHNA; CDR2 reads YNFKEQ. The CDR3, as DNA: TGTGCCAGCAGCCAAGGGGCGGACGGGGGCTACACCTTC. Translation: CASSQGADGGYTF.

The DNA of the CDR3 is TGTGCCAGCTCACAGGGGATCGAAGACTATGGCTACACCTTC. Amino acids: CASSQGIEDYGYTF. This chain joins TRBV18 and TRBJ1-2, with TRBD1 as a possible D gene (5 bases). The V gene lost 4 bases and the J gene lost 3 bases, with 12 bases spanning the gap. Germline assignment: CDR1 KGHSH and CDR2 LQKENI. The length of the CDR3 is 14 residues.

This clone occurred a few times. The sample carries other DNA sequences with the same CDR3. This sequence joins TRBV2 and TRBJ2-3, with TRBD1 matching 9 bases. The germline CDR1 and CDR2 sequences are SNHLY and FYNNEI. There are 14 residues in the CDR3. The V and J ends lost 4 bases and 1 base, in that order; junction bases with no gene match: 0. The CDR3 bases are TGTGCCAGCAGTGGGACAGGGGGCACAGATACGCAGTATTTT. This codes for CASSGTGGTDTQYF.

This chain links TRBV7-9 with TRBJ1-4; D is undetermined. With 1 base removed from V and 0 bases from J, the gap between germline ends came to 6 bases. The germline V gene encodes CDR1 SEHNR and CDR2 FQNEAQ (reference sequence). The length of the CDR3 is 15 residues. The CDR3 loop reads CASSLDAATNEKLFF. The CDR3, as DNA: TGTGCCAGCAGCTTAGATGCAGCAACTAATGAAAAACTGTTTTTT.

The chain employs TRBV5-1 and TRBJ2-1, with D tentatively TRBD2 (5 bases). V lost 1 base, J lost 3 bases, and 11 bases lay in between. Germline V lookup: CDR1 SGHRS, CDR2 YFSETQ. The CDR3 is 15 residues long. DNA of the CDR3: TGCGCCAGCAGCTTGTCTGGACTGGGCTACAATGAGCAGTTCTTC. Its protein product is CASSLSGLGYNEQFF.

This clone was seen once. As DNA, the CDR3 is TGTGCCAGCAGCCACGAAGGACAGGGCTCAGATACGCAGTATTTT. Protein sequence: CASSHEGQGSDTQYF. The chain joins TRBV5-8 to TRBJ2-3; 8 bases match TRBD1. V was clipped by 4 bases and J by 4 bases; unmatched bases: 8. Germline V lookup: CDR1 SGHTS, CDR2 YDEGEE. The CDR3 spans 15 residues.

The chain joins TRBV2 to TRBJ2-3; 9 nucleotides agree with TRBD1. The germline V gene has CDR1 SNHLY and CDR2 FYNNEI. CDR3 length equals 15 residues. With 8 bases clipped from V and 1 base from J, the junction kept 7 bases outside the gene matches. The CDR3 protein is CASQDRGWGTDTQYF. The DNA for the CDR3 is TGTGCCAGCCAGGACAGGGGATGGGGCACAGATACGCAGTATTTT. Full variable domain (outside the CDR3, taken from reference TRBV2 and TRBJ2-3): EPEVTQTPSHQVTQMGQEVILRCVPISNHLYFYWYRQILGQKVEFLVSFYNNEISEKSEIFDDQFSVERPDGSNFTLKIRSTKLEDSAMYFCASQDRGWGTDTQYFGPGTRLTVL.

This clone was recorded once. This chain joins TRBV21-1 and TRBJ2-5; the D call TRBD2 from the table was never checked on the DNA. TRBV21-1 is flagged as a pseudogene. This CDR3 comprises 19 residues. CDR3 nucleotides: TGTGCCAGCAGACCCGAAGGGAAGGGACTAGCGGGCTCCCAAGAGACCCAGTACTTC. It codes for CASRPEGKGLAGSQETQYF.